These 20 T cell receptor beta chains came from one sample sequenced in a study of T cell responses to AZD1222 COVID-19 vaccine. Sequencing was performed with immunoSEQ multiplex PCR; in TCRdb, only in-frame clones are kept and a portion is missing. This sample has 200,000 or so clones, with 94% found just once. The sequencing here drew on peripheral blood, taken on day 0 of AZD1222 vaccination. Receptors originate from an adult in good health.

The chain is built from TRBV5-4 and TRBJ2-6; D might be TRBD1 (5 bases). V was cut by 5 bases and J by 4 bases, with 10 bases left in between. This CDR3 is built from 14 residues. Per the germline V gene, CDR1 is SGHNT and CDR2 is YYREEE (reference sequence). The DNA of the CDR3 is TGTGCCAGCAGGGGGCCCAGCGGGGCCAACGTCCTGACTTTC. Translating gives CASRGPSGANVLTF.

The chain joins TRBV21-1 to TRBJ2-1. TRBV21-1 is marked as a pseudogene. The CDR3 contains 14 residues. The CDR3 loop reads CASSKVVANNEQFF. CDR3 DNA: TGTGCCAGCAGCAAAGTGGTGGCGAACAATGAGCAGTTCTTC.

This clone occurred a few times. V gene TRBV5-1 combines with J gene TRBJ1-2; TRBD1 might be the D (6 bases). V lost 0 bases and J lost 8, with 14 bases in between. The CDR3 extends over 14 amino acids. Germline V gene data show CDR1 as SGHRS and CDR2 as YFSETQ. The CDR3 sequence is CASSLGVQGNGYTF. As DNA, the CDR3 is TGCGCCAGCAGCTTGGGGGTACAGGGAAACGGCTACACCTTC.

The CDR3 protein is CASSWDRGPLSYGYTF. As DNA, the CDR3 is TGTGCCAGCAGCTGGGACAGGGGACCCCTGAGCTATGGCTACACCTTC. This rearrangement joins TRBV5-4 to TRBJ1-2, with TRBD1 matching 10 bases. Trimming removed 3 bases from V and 4 bases from J; junction bases left unmatched: 9. Per the germline V gene, CDR1 is SGHNT and CDR2 is YYREEE (reference sequence). This CDR3 is built from 16 residues.

This rearrangement joins TRBV28 to TRBJ2-5; no clear D. In germline, CDR1 is MDHEN, CDR2 SYDVKM. Trimming pared 6 bases from V and 3 bases from J, leaving 17 bases between. The CDR3 runs 15 residues. CDR3 region: CASSDLGPAEETQYF. As DNA, the CDR3 is TGTGCCAGCAGCGACCTTGGGCCTGCCGAAGAGACCCAGTACTTC.

The V gene is TRBV27, the J gene TRBJ2-2; 8 bases fit TRBD2. V trimming: 5 bases; J trimming: 6 bases; junction bases outside the gene matches: 11. This CDR3 has 16 residues. Germline values: CDR1 MNHEY, CDR2 SMNVEV (reference sequence). The CDR3 DNA reads as TGTGCCAGCAGTCCGACCCGACTAGCGAGTTCCGGGGAGCTGTTTTTT. Its translation is CASSPTRLASSGELFF.

V and J are TRBV19 and TRBJ2-7; D might be TRBD1 (6 bases). Germline loops: CDR1 LNHDA, CDR2 SQIVND (reference sequence). CDR3 length: 13 residues. V was shortened by 6 bases and J by 3 bases, with 12 bases between the two germline ends. CDR3 sequence: CASRRVGGYEQYF. The CDR3 bases are TGTGCCAGTAGGAGGGTAGGGGGCTACGAGCAGTACTTC.

The V call is TRBV9, the J call TRBJ2-2; D is ambiguous. V lost 0 bases and J 4 bases, leaving 4 bases between the germline ends. CDR3 length: 13 residues. Germline V gene lookup returns CDR1 SGDLS and CDR2 YYNGEE. CDR3 region: CASSVESTGELFF. The DNA for the CDR3 is TGTGCCAGCAGCGTAGAAAGCACCGGGGAGCTGTTTTTT.

This chain links TRBV21-1 with TRBJ2-1; the table's D call, TRBD2, has no DNA check behind it. TRBV21-1 is marked as a pseudogene. The CDR3 totals 15 residues. The CDR3 loop is CASSTLAELYNEQFF. The CDR3 region has the DNA TGTGCCAGCAGCACCCTAGCGGAGCTCTACAATGAGCAGTTCTTC.

The chain has TRBV6-2 or TRBV6-3 and TRBJ1-5; TRBD1 is a possible D gene (5 bases). Trimming removed 2 bases at V and 0 bases at J, with 8 bases between. CDR3 length: 15 amino acids. CDR1 is MNHEY, CDR2 SVGEGT, per germline. The CDR3 sequence is CASSYPDTSNQPQHF. The CDR3 nucleotides read TGTGCCAGCAGTTACCCGGACACTAGCAATCAGCCCCAGCATTTT.

The V gene is TRBV6-2 or TRBV6-3, the J gene TRBJ2-1; perhaps TRBD2 as D (6 bases). CDR1 MNHEY and CDR2 SVGEGT come from the germline V gene. The CDR3 totals 13 residues. Trimming removed 3 bases at V and 9 bases at J, with 12 bases between. The CDR3 spells CASSYIGGSEQFF. CDR3 coding DNA: TGTGCCAGCAGTTATATCGGGGGAAGTGAGCAGTTCTTC.

The chain employs TRBV7-8 and TRBJ1-6; 7 bases agree with TRBD1. The V gene's germline CDR1 is SGHVS and CDR2 FQNEAQ. J gave up 7 bases and V 2 bases, and 2 bases lay outside the gene matches. The CDR3 runs 14 residues. In nucleotides, the CDR3 is TGTGCCAGCAGCTTAAGAGGGGGCAATTCACCCCTCCACTTT. This gives the protein CASSLRGGNSPLHF.

The chain joins TRBV5-1 to TRBJ2-1; possibly TRBD2 for D (5 bases). Trimming left V 4 bases short and J 2 bases short, with 7 bases between. CDR3 length equals 13 residues. Germline CDR1 reads SGHRS; CDR2 reads YFSETQ. CDR3 loop: CASSTGAYNEQFF. CDR3 sequence (DNA): TGCGCCAGCAGCACCGGGGCCTACAATGAGCAGTTCTTC.

This clone showed up just once. The same CDR3 can be traced to other DNA sequences in this sample. V gene TRBV5-1 combines with J gene TRBJ2-7; 10 nucleotides match TRBD1. This CDR3 comprises 14 residues. The V gene end was trimmed by 0 bases and the J gene end by 3 bases; junction bases not matched to a gene: 0. Germline-derived CDR1 and CDR2 are SGHRS and YFSETQ. DNA for the CDR3: TGCGCCAGCAGCTTGGGGACAGGGGGCTACGAGCAGTACTTC. This sequence encodes CASSLGTGGYEQYF.

The chain carries TRBV5-4 and TRBJ1-3, with TRBD1 as a possible D gene (5 bases). V lost 4 bases to trimming and J lost 0 bases, with 17 bases between them. From germline, CDR1 is SGHNT and CDR2 YYREEE (reference sequence). The length of the CDR3 is 17 residues. CDR3 sequence (DNA): TGTGCCAGCAGCCATCAGACAGTTCTCCTCTCTGGAAACACCATATATTTT. Translating it yields CASSHQTVLLSGNTIYF.

The V and J genes are TRBV6-6 and TRBJ1-6; maybe TRBD1 (6 bases). V shed 6 bases and J shed 0 bases, with 6 bases lying between them. Per the germline V gene, CDR1 is MNHNY and CDR2 is SVGAGI (reference sequence). The CDR3 consists of 14 residues. CDR3 protein: CASRQGSYNSPLHF. CDR3 DNA sequence: TGTGCCAGCAGACAGGGCTCCTATAATTCACCCCTCCACTTT.

CDR3 in DNA: TGCGCCAGCAGCCTCCACGCCAGGCCCTCCAACTATGGCTACACCTTC. It yields the protein CASSLHARPSNYGYTF. V is TRBV4-1 and J is TRBJ1-2; D not certain. Germline V gene data show CDR1 as MGHRA and CDR2 as YSYEKL. Trimming pared 4 bases from V and 2 bases from J, leaving 17 bases between. The CDR3 runs to 16 residues.

The rearrangement uses TRBV28 and TRBJ1-2; D is possibly TRBD1 (6 bases). V dropped 3 bases and J dropped 4 bases, with 9 bases sitting between them. The CDR3 is 13 residues long. Germline V CDR1 and CDR2: MDHEN, SYDVKM. The CDR3 here is CASSLGAGYGYTF. CDR3 in DNA: TGTGCCAGCAGTTTGGGGGCTGGCTATGGCTACACCTTC.

This clone appeared a single time. CDR3 in amino acids: CASSPTFASQPQHF. As DNA, the CDR3 is TGTGCCAGCAGTCCAACATTCGCCTCTCAGCCCCAGCATTTT. This chain links TRBV28 with TRBJ1-5; D is unclear. Per germline, CDR1 MDHEN and CDR2 SYDVKM. The CDR3 covers 14 residues. V shed 5 bases and J shed 6 bases, with 14 bases lying between them.

The chain links TRBV5-1 to TRBJ1-1; D remains ambiguous. This CDR3 spans 14 amino acids. Trimming cost V 5 bases and J 1 base, with 12 bases left between them. Germline values: CDR1 SGHRS, CDR2 YFSETQ. CDR3 in DNA: TGCGCCAGCAGTACCCACCTTTCGAACACTGAAGCTTTCTTT. Amino acids: CASSTHLSNTEAFF.